Presented here are 13 T cell receptor beta chains from one specimen sequenced in a study of response to subunit inactivated influenza vaccine (dated by TCRdb to 2016 to 2018). Library creation used RT-PCR. Instrument on record: Illumina HiSeq 2500. TCRdb redid the processing of the public reads, applying fastp at Q25 and MiXCR, and retained in-frame beta chains. CDR3 protein sequences are deduplicated, and each keeps its most common genes and DNA. Counted in this sample were 500,000 to 550,000 distinct CDR3 sequences; under 8.5% of them appeared once. The ten largest make up around 13% of the sample. Sequencing was performed on PBMCs from blood, taken roughly 24 months after vaccination. The receptors were gathered from a man between 50 and 69 years old who received an inactivated influenza vaccine. Donor details come from another sample of the same person, matched by shared clones.

The V call is TRBV7-9, the J call TRBJ1-1, with TRBD1 as a possible D gene (5 bases). Germline V lookup: CDR1 SEHNR, CDR2 FQNEAQ (reference sequence). The CDR3 has 16 residues. V lost 5 bases to trimming and J lost 0 bases, with 16 bases between them. CDR3 region: CASSVGTENMNTEAFF. Here the CDR3 DNA reads TGTGCCAGCAGCGTAGGGACGGAGAACATGAACACTGAAGCTTTCTTT.

A word on this clonotype: A much more abundant neighbour one base away suggests this may be a read error. V usage is TRBV7-2 and J usage is TRBJ2-5, with D possibly called TRBD1 or TRBD2 (6 bases each). This CDR3 region has 13 residues. V was clipped by 6 bases and J by 4 bases, with 12 bases between them. Germline assignment: CDR1 SGHTA and CDR2 FQGNSA. The CDR3 spells CASSPGGPETQYF. The CDR3 DNA follows: TGTGCCAGCAGTCCCGGGGGCCCAGAGACCCAGTACTTC. The entire variable domain, with the rest obtained from reference TRBV7-2 and TRBJ2-5, is as follows: GAGVSQSPSNKVTEKGKDVELRCDPISGHTALYWYRQSLGQGLEFLIYFQGNSAPDKSGLPSDRFSAERTGGSVSTLTIQRTQQEDSAVYLCASSPGGPETQYFGPGTRLLVL.

This clonotype was seen more than once but under ten times. The chain couples TRBV4-2 to TRBJ2-1; 11 nucleotides agree with TRBD1. The CDR3 contains 15 residues. Germline V gene lookup returns CDR1 LGHNA and CDR2 YNFKEQ. V lost 5 bases and J lost 5; bases outside the gene matches: 5. Here the CDR3 DNA reads TGTGCCAGCAGCGGGCGGGACAGGGGGGACAATGAGCAGTTCTTC. This encodes CASSGRDRGDNEQFF.

The table lists this clonotype with a few counts. This sequence joins TRBV5-5 and TRBJ1-1; D gene unclear. This CDR3 spans 14 amino acids. The germline V gene encodes CDR1 SGHKS and CDR2 YYEKEE (reference sequence). V gave up 4 bases and J gave up 2 bases, with 12 bases separating them. The CDR3 DNA is TGTGCCAGCAGCCTAAAGACGCGTAACACTGAAGCTTTCTTT. Translated, it gives CASSLKTRNTEAFF.

This clonotype has more than one count but fewer than ten. J is TRBJ2-4 and V is TRBV29-1; D uncertain. The CDR3 extends over 15 amino acids. V lost 5 bases to trimming and J lost 0 bases, with 14 bases between them. Germline values: CDR1 SQVTM, CDR2 ANQGSEA. Here the CDR3 reads CSVINPGRAKNIQYF. CDR3 nucleotide sequence: TGCAGCGTTATTAATCCCGGTAGAGCCAAAAACATTCAGTACTTC.

The rearrangement links TRBV20-1 to TRBJ2-7; D possibly corresponds to TRBD1 (5 bases). The CDR3 extends over 15 amino acids. Germline CDR1 reads DFQATT; CDR2 reads SNEGSKA (reference sequence). Trimming left V 0 bases short and J 2 bases short, with 14 bases between. DNA of the CDR3: TGCAGTGCTAGAGATTTTGGGGCATCACCCTACGAGCAGTACTTC. This codes for CSARDFGASPYEQYF.

This clonotype was seen many times. The chain links TRBV12-3 or TRBV12-4 to TRBJ2-7; tentative D call: TRBD1 (5 bases). CDR3 length: 13 amino acids. Trimming removed 1 base at V and 3 bases at J, with 7 bases between. CDR3 coding DNA: TGTGCCAGCAGTTTAGGACAGTACTACGAGCAGTACTTC. This translates into CASSLGQYYEQYF.

This clonotype was seen ten or more times. This sequence joins TRBV6-1 and TRBJ2-5; TRBD1 aligns across 7 bases. V shed 6 bases and J 5 bases; nucleotides not matched to a gene: 12. The CDR3 sequence is 15 residues long. Germline values: CDR1 MNHNS, CDR2 SASEGT. DNA of the CDR3: TGTGCCAGCAGCAGACAGGGCGACGTTTGGGAGACCCAGTACTTC. It yields the protein CASSRQGDVWETQYF.

The J gene is TRBJ2-1, the V gene TRBV29-1, with TRBD1 matching over 8 bases. Looked up from germline, CDR1 is SQVTM and CDR2 is ANQGSEA. V lost 3 bases to trimming and J lost 8 bases; unmatched junction nucleotides: 9. The CDR3 is made up of 14 amino acids. The CDR3 DNA reads TGCAGCGTTGAGAGGACAGGGAACCACGATGAGCAGTTCTTC. It yields the protein CSVERTGNHDEQFF.

In this sample, this clonotype turned up many times. The chain couples TRBV20-1 to TRBJ1-2, with unresolved D. V was shortened by 8 bases and J by 4 bases, with 5 bases between the two germline ends. The germline V gene encodes CDR1 DFQATT and CDR2 SNEGSKA (reference sequence). CDR3 size: 9 residues. The CDR3 coding sequence is TGCAGTCATAGCTATGGCTACACCTTC. It specifies CSHSYGYTF.

The J gene is TRBJ2-5, the V gene TRBV7-2; tentatively, D is TRBD2 (6 bases). This CDR3 has 17 amino acids. The germline gives CDR1 SGHTA, CDR2 FQGNSA. Trimming cost V 5 bases and J 1 base, with 20 bases left between them. Here the CDR3 reads CASSTGVTAGRQETQYF. The CDR3 bases are TGTGCCAGCAGCACTGGGGTAACGGCGGGGCGCCAAGAGACCCAGTACTTC. The full variable domain, rest sourced from reference TRBV7-2 and TRBJ2-5, is GAGVSQSPSNKVTEKGKDVELRCDPISGHTALYWYRQSLGQGLEFLIYFQGNSAPDKSGLPSDRFSAERTGGSVSTLTIQRTQQEDSAVYLCASSTGVTAGRQETQYFGPGTRLLVL.

The CDR3: CASSLNPREGEQFF. The DNA of the CDR3 is TGTGCCAGCAGCTTAAATCCGAGGGAGGGTGAGCAGTTCTTC. The J gene is TRBJ2-1, the V gene TRBV7-3; 7 bases map to TRBD2. J gave up 9 bases and V 1 base, and 6 bases lay outside the gene matches. The germline CDR1 and CDR2 sequences are SGHTA and FQGTGA. This CDR3 has 14 amino acids.

The rearrangement uses TRBV7-6 and TRBJ2-7, with TRBD1 matching over 9 bases. V lost 4 bases to trimming and J lost 3 bases; unmatched junction nucleotides: 4. Germline loops: CDR1 SGHVS, CDR2 FNYEAQ. The length of the CDR3 is 14 residues. The CDR3 DNA reads as TGTGCCAGCAGCTCGACAGGGGGTGTCTACGAGCAGTACTTC. Encoded protein: CASSSTGGVYEQYF.